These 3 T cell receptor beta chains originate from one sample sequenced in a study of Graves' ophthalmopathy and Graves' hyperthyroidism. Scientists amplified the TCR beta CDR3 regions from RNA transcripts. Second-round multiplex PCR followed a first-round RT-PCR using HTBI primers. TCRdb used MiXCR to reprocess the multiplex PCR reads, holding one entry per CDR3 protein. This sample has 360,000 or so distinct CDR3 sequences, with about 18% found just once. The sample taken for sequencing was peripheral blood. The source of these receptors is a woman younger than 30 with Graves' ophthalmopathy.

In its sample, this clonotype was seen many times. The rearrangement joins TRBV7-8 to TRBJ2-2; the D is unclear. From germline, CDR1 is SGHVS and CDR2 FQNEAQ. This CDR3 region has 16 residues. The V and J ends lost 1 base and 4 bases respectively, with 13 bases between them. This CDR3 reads CASSLEVGKVTGELFF. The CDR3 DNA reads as TGTGCCAGCAGCTTAGAGGTGGGGAAAGTCACCGGGGAGCTGTTTTTT. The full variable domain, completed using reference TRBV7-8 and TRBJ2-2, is GAGVSQSPRYKVAKRGQDVALRCDPISGHVSLFWYQQALGQGPEFLTYFQNEAQLDKSGLPSDRFFAERPEGSVSTLKIQRTQQEDSAVYLCASSLEVGKVTGELFFGEGSRLTVL.

The DNA for the CDR3 is TGCAGCGTTGAAGATCCTTCGAACCAAGATCAGTACTTC. Amino acid sequence: CSVEDPSNQDQYF. The chain has TRBV29-1 and TRBJ2-7; D remains unclear. The CDR3 length is 13 residues. V was trimmed by 0 bases and J by 10 bases, leaving 16 bases between them. The germline V gene encodes CDR1 SQVTM and CDR2 ANQGSEA.

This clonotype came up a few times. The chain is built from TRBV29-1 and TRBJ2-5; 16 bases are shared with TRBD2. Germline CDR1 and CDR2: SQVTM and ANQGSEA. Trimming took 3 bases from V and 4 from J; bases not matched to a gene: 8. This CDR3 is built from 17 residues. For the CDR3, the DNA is TGCAGCGTTGAGGGACTAGCGGGGGGGCCCTTCCTAGAGACCCAGTACTTC. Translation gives CSVEGLAGGPFLETQYF.